Presented here are 25 T cell receptor beta chains from one specimen sequenced in a study of T cells after yellow fever vaccination. MiXCR, run by TCRdb on the 5' RACE reads, gives a single entry per CDR3 protein. The sample lists under 550,000 distinct CDR3 sequences; 20% to 25% were seen once. Sample: PBMCs, taken more than 20 days after the first yellow fever vaccination. These receptors all come from a man aged 18-30 years who received the YFV17D yellow fever vaccine.

Worth noting for this clonotype: Its ends do not fully match the called genes, so a read error is possible. The chain combines TRBV6-1 with TRBJ1-3; D is unresolved. The CDR3 spans 14 residues. CDR1 is MNHNS, CDR2 SASEGT, per germline. The CDR3 loop is CASGDARQGNTIYF. Here the CDR3 DNA reads TGTGCCAGCGGTGATGCCAGGCAGGGAAACACCATATATTTT.

This clonotype was seen at least ten times. V usage is TRBV5-1 and J usage is TRBJ2-1; 9 bases are shared with TRBD2. The J segment lost 1 base and the V segment lost 2 bases, leaving 1 base of the junction unmatched. The CDR3 runs to 15 residues. CDR1 and CDR2 from the germline V gene are SGHRS and YFSETQ. The CDR3 protein is CASSFLAGSYNEQFF. Written as DNA, the CDR3 is TGCGCCAGCAGCTTCCTAGCGGGGTCCTACAATGAGCAGTTCTTC.

This clonotype turned up a few times. CDR3 loop: CASSLGLYGYTF. The CDR3 nucleotides are TGCGCCAGCAGCTTGGGACTCTACGGCTACACCTTC. The chain employs TRBV5-1 and TRBJ1-2; no definite D call. This CDR3 contains 12 residues. Germline V gene sequence: CDR1 SGHRS, CDR2 YFSETQ. With 0 bases removed from V and 8 bases from J, the gap between germline ends came to 8 bases.

This clonotype came up many times. The rearrangement links TRBV5-5 to TRBJ2-5; D not certain. Germline assignment: CDR1 SGHKS and CDR2 YYEKEE (reference sequence). V was pared by 1 base and J by 0 bases, with 7 bases between. The length of the CDR3 is 14 residues. The CDR3 DNA sequence: TGTGCCAGCAGCTTGTTGGCGGACCAAGAGACCCAGTACTTC. Translating it yields CASSLLADQETQYF.

The sample holds a few counts of this clonotype. The chain recombines TRBV7-9 with TRBJ2-1; perhaps D is TRBD1 or TRBD2 (7 bases each). The germline V and J ends were trimmed by 7 bases and 4 bases, with 17 bases remaining between them. The CDR3 is made up of 15 amino acids. CDR1 is SEHNR, CDR2 FQNEAQ, per germline (reference sequence). In DNA form, the CDR3 reads TGTGCCAGCACAGGGGGGGGCTCGGGGTACAATGAGCAGTTCTTC. This encodes CASTGGGSGYNEQFF.

The chain couples TRBV9 to TRBJ2-1; D may be TRBD1 (5 bases). This CDR3 region has 15 residues. V lost 4 bases, J lost 4 bases, and 15 bases lay in between. Germline assignment: CDR1 SGDLS and CDR2 YYNGEE. CDR3 sequence (DNA): TGTGCCAGCAGCCCCCAGGGTACTCCGTACAATGAGCAGTTCTTC. This translates into CASSPQGTPYNEQFF.

This clonotype was observed a few times. The chain recombines TRBV5-1 with TRBJ2-2; D possibly corresponds to TRBD2 (5 bases). Germline CDR1 is SGHRS and CDR2 is YFSETQ. The CDR3 sequence is 13 residues long. Trimming cost V 4 bases and J 6 bases, with 10 bases left between them. The CDR3 region is CASSGREAGELFF. CDR3 coding DNA: TGCGCCAGCAGCGGCCGGGAAGCCGGGGAGCTGTTTTTT.

The chain uses TRBV28 and TRBJ1-6; no definite D call. There are 17 residues in the CDR3. The germline V gene has CDR1 MDHEN and CDR2 SYDVKM. Between the trimmed V and J ends, which lost 6 bases and 10 bases, there was a span of 25 bases. CDR3 nucleotides: TGTGCCAGCAGCCTCCGAGGAGCCCGCTTGGGAGACTCACCCCTCCACTTT. Its translation is CASSLRGARLGDSPLHF. Full variable domain (rest looked up from reference TRBV28 and TRBJ1-6): DVKVTQSSRYLVKRTGEKVFLECVQDMDHENMFWYRQDPGLGLRLIYFSYDVKMKEKGDIPEGYSVSREKKERFSLILESASTNQTSMYLCASSLRGARLGDSPLHFGNGTRLTVT.

The chain couples TRBV28 to TRBJ2-7; D possibly matches TRBD1 or TRBD2 (6 bases each). The CDR3 length is 11 residues. The V gene lost 11 bases and the J gene lost 7 bases, with 15 bases spanning the gap. CDR1 is MDHEN, CDR2 SYDVKM, per germline. The CDR3 sequence is CAAGEVWEQYV. CDR3 nucleotide sequence: TGTGCCGCAGGGGAGGTTTGGGAGCAGTACGTC.

This clonotype was counted a single time. The rearrangement uses TRBV19 and TRBJ2-2, with D unclear. V dropped 6 bases and J dropped 5 bases, with 13 bases sitting between them. The CDR3 covers 14 residues. Per germline, CDR1 LNHDA and CDR2 SQIVND (reference sequence). The CDR3: CASSGSPRTGELFF. The CDR3 DNA is TGTGCCAGTAGCGGGTCCCCGAGGACCGGGGAGCTGTTTTTT.

The chain joins TRBV20-1 to TRBJ2-3; maybe TRBD1 (6 bases). Germline V CDR1 and CDR2: DFQATT, SNEGSKA (reference sequence). CDR3 length equals 16 residues. Trimming removed 0 bases from V and 5 bases from J, with 18 bases in between. CDR3 sequence: CSARDHRVSWLDTQYF. Here the CDR3 DNA reads TGCAGTGCTAGAGATCACAGGGTGTCCTGGCTAGATACGCAGTATTTT.

This clonotype was observed a few times. CDR3 loop: CASSPGTESTDTQYF. The CDR3 bases are TGTGCCAGCAGCCCGGGGACAGAAAGCACAGATACGCAGTATTTT. The chain combines TRBV7-9 with TRBJ2-3; TRBD1 matches 7 bases. This CDR3 is 15 amino acids long. Germline CDR1 SEHNR, CDR2 FQNEAQ (reference sequence). After removal of 5 bases from V and 0 bases from J, the junction contained 5 bases not matched to a gene. The whole variable domain, remainder taken from reference TRBV7-9 and TRBJ2-3, is DTGVSQNPRHKITKRGQNVTFRCDPISEHNRLYWYRQTLGQGPEFLTYFQNEAQLEKSRLLSDRFSAERPKGSFSTLEIQRTEQGDSAMYLCASSPGTESTDTQYFGPGTRLTVL.

The CDR3: CASSLWQGYNEQFF. Written as DNA, the CDR3 is TGTGCCAGCAGTTTATGGCAAGGATACAATGAGCAGTTCTTC. The chain joins TRBV12-3 or TRBV12-4 to TRBJ2-1; no reliable D call. V gave up 2 bases and J gave up 4 bases, with 9 bases separating them. The CDR3 loop spans 14 amino acids.

The rearrangement uses TRBV20-1 and TRBJ2-5; tentatively, D is TRBD1 (8 bases). The germline CDR1 and CDR2 sequences are DFQATT and SNEGSKA (reference sequence). This CDR3 has 14 residues. Trimming took 2 bases from V and 5 from J, leaving 15 bases between them. The CDR3 region has the DNA TGCAGTGCTAGAACAGGGGGGGTTTTGGAGACCCAGTACTTC. As protein: CSARTGGVLETQYF.

The genes are TRBV29-1 and TRBJ2-7; possibly TRBD1 for D (6 bases). Per germline, CDR1 SQVTM and CDR2 ANQGSEA. Deletions cut 4 bases from V and 5 bases from J, with 15 bases between. This CDR3 has 13 amino acids. The CDR3 region is CSVGQGSVDEQYF. The CDR3 DNA follows: TGCAGCGTTGGTCAGGGGAGTGTGGACGAGCAGTACTTC.

At least ten counts were recorded for this clonotype. The chain carries TRBV27 and TRBJ1-1, with D tentatively TRBD1 (5 bases). Trimming cost V 8 bases and J 11 bases, with 21 bases left between them. This CDR3 is 13 amino acids long. Germline V lookup: CDR1 MNHEY, CDR2 SMNVEV (reference sequence). CDR3 coding DNA: TGTGCCAGCGGGGCCCTAGGACCGTCTGGGGCTTTCTTT. It translates to CASGALGPSGAFF.

The V call is TRBV27, the J call TRBJ1-5; unclear D gene. Deletions cut 2 bases from V and 0 bases from J, with 8 bases between. This CDR3 has 15 residues. Germline CDR1 is MNHEY and CDR2 is SMNVEV (reference sequence). CDR3 in amino acids: CASSLQPYSNQPQHF. The CDR3 nucleotides are TGTGCCAGCAGTTTACAGCCTTATAGCAATCAGCCCCAGCATTTT.

This clonotype was counted between two and nine times. The V call is TRBV5-5, the J call TRBJ2-1, with 8 bases matching TRBD2. Germline V gene data show CDR1 as SGHKS and CDR2 as YYEKEE (reference sequence). CDR3 length equals 16 residues. J lost 0 bases, V lost 2 bases, and 4 bases had no gene match. The CDR3 nucleotides are TGTGCCAGCAGCTTAGCGGGAGAAAGCTCCTACAATGAGCAGTTCTTC. Translated: CASSLAGESSYNEQFF.

The V call is TRBV29-1, the J call TRBJ1-1; possibly TRBD1 for D (5 bases). CDR1 and CDR2 from the germline V gene are SQVTM and ANQGSEA. Trimming removed 8 bases at V and 2 bases at J, with 18 bases between. This CDR3 has 14 amino acids. The CDR3 spells CSHLPGGFNTEAFF. For the CDR3, the DNA is TGCAGCCACCTACCCGGGGGTTTTAACACTGAAGCTTTCTTT.

The gene calls are TRBV20-1 and TRBJ1-4; D may be TRBD1 (5 bases). V shed 4 bases and J shed 5 bases, with 17 bases lying between them. Germline-derived CDR1 and CDR2 are DFQATT and SNEGSKA (reference sequence). The CDR3 is 15 amino acids. CDR3 nucleotide sequence: TGCAGTGCTACCCGGCGGGGGGGATACAATGAAAAACTGTTTTTT. This codes for CSATRRGGYNEKLFF.

The genes are TRBV4-3 and TRBJ2-3, with D perhaps TRBD2 (6 bases). V was trimmed by 1 base and J by 2 bases, leaving 16 bases between them. The CDR3 consists of 17 residues. Germline values: CDR1 LGHNA, CDR2 YSLEER. The CDR3 protein is CASSQVAAGGFTDTQYF. CDR3 nucleotide sequence: TGCGCCAGCAGCCAAGTAGCAGCGGGCGGCTTCACAGATACGCAGTATTTT.

This sequence joins TRBV7-8 and TRBJ2-3, with D possibly matching TRBD1 (5 bases). Germline CDR1 reads SGHVS; CDR2 reads FQNEAQ. There are 17 residues in the CDR3. V lost 2 bases to trimming and J lost 6 bases, with 21 bases between them. The CDR3 spells CASSLMGGRVSRDTQYF. The CDR3 DNA reads TGTGCCAGCAGCTTAATGGGTGGCAGGGTATCGAGGGATACGCAGTATTTT.

This clonotype was counted a few times. The chain recombines TRBV27 with TRBJ2-2, with D unresolved. The ends were cut back, 2 bases at V and 0 bases at J, with 10 bases in the middle. The CDR3 is 16 amino acids. Germline V lookup: CDR1 MNHEY, CDR2 SMNVEV (reference sequence). CDR3 sequence: CASSLESGSNTGELFF. In DNA form, the CDR3 reads TGTGCCAGCAGTTTAGAAAGTGGGTCGAACACCGGGGAGCTGTTTTTT.

The chain couples TRBV5-5 to TRBJ2-7; 13 nucleotides agree with TRBD2. Germline CDR1 is SGHKS and CDR2 is YYEKEE (reference sequence). CDR3 length: 17 residues. With 6 bases clipped from V and 2 bases from J, the junction kept 11 bases outside the gene matches. This chain's CDR3 is CASNWGQGTSGAYEQYF. The CDR3 region has the DNA TGTGCCAGCAACTGGGGACAGGGGACTAGCGGGGCCTACGAGCAGTACTTC.

The chain combines TRBV6-1 with TRBJ1-4; tentatively, D is TRBD1 (6 bases). The CDR3 runs to 15 residues. V lost 3 bases and J lost 4, with 12 bases in between. Germline CDR1 and CDR2: MNHNS and SASEGT. This CDR3 reads CASSDRGEINEKLFF. In DNA form, the CDR3 reads TGTGCCAGCAGTGACAGGGGTGAGATTAATGAAAAACTGTTTTTT.